The 21 T cell receptor beta chains below were found in one sample sequenced in a study of shared clonotypes between healthy human individuals. TCRdb's table, derived via immunoSEQ multiplex PCR, lists solely in-frame clones and lacks some. The table has about 2.1 million clones, around 93% seen once. CD45RO negativity and positive selection for CCR7 defined naive CD8 cells, a population that excluded terminally differentiated effector memory CD45RA+ cells. The sequenced material came from naive CD8+ T cells from PBMCs. Source of these receptors: a man younger than 35 in good health. Some clones in this sample may be carry-over from other donors' samples.

V gene TRBV12-5 combines with J gene TRBJ1-1; D is possibly TRBD1 (5 bases). V lost 0 bases and J lost 10, with 18 bases in between. Germline V lookup: CDR1 LGHNT, CDR2 FRNRAP. The CDR3 loop spans 15 amino acids. CDR3 in amino acids: CASGLVGGLGVVAFF. The CDR3 bases are TGTGCTAGTGGTTTGGTAGGAGGGTTGGGGGTTGTAGCTTTCTTT.

Worth noting for this clone: Other DNA variants within this sample encode the same CDR3. The chain joins TRBV5-4 to TRBJ2-1, with D hard to call. The CDR3 runs 12 residues. Germline assignment: CDR1 SGHNT and CDR2 YYREEE (reference sequence). V was cut by 4 bases and J by 4 bases, with 6 bases left in between. The CDR3 DNA follows: TGTGCCAGCAGCGCCGGATACAATGAGCAGTTCTTC. Translated, it gives CASSAGYNEQFF.

The chain employs TRBV5-1 and TRBJ2-5; 8 bases line up with TRBD2. The CDR3 is 13 residues long. V lost 7 bases and J lost 10; bases outside the gene matches: 12. Germline V CDR1 and CDR2: SGHRS, YFSETQ. The CDR3 is CASGKGLGEGQYF. CDR3 DNA sequence: TGCGCCAGCGGAAAGGGACTAGGTGAGGGCCAGTACTTC.

The chain has TRBV27 and TRBJ1-2; 7 nucleotides line up with TRBD1. CDR3 length: 18 amino acids. Germline V gene sequence: CDR1 MNHEY, CDR2 SMNVEV (reference sequence). Trimming removed 5 bases from V and 2 bases from J; junction bases left unmatched: 17. Here the CDR3 DNA reads TGTGCCAGCAGTGCGTTGACAGGGCCTCTACCGGGGAACTATGGCTACACCTTC. Translated, it gives CASSALTGPLPGNYGYTF.

The chain employs TRBV9 and TRBJ2-7, with D unclear. Trimming took 4 bases from V and 6 from J, leaving 20 bases between them. CDR1 and CDR2 from the germline V gene are SGDLS and YYNGEE. The CDR3 has 15 residues. The CDR3 region is CASSKDTGGSGEQYF. In DNA, the CDR3 is TGTGCCAGCAGCAAAGATACGGGTGGGTCCGGCGAGCAGTACTTC.

The CDR3 bases are TGTGCCAGCAGTACCGGGACTAGCGGGATGTACGAGCAGTACTTC. Translating gives CASSTGTSGMYEQYF. The chain has TRBV6-1 and TRBJ2-7; 13 bases agree with TRBD2. This CDR3 contains 15 residues. The J segment lost 4 bases and the V segment lost 5 bases, leaving 5 bases of the junction unmatched. Germline values: CDR1 MNHNS, CDR2 SASEGT.

The V call is TRBV6-9, the J call TRBJ2-7, with 7 bases lining up with TRBD1. Losses at the gene ends were 5 bases for V and 7 bases for J; bases not matched to a gene: 11. Germline-derived CDR1 and CDR2 are MNHGY and SVAAGI. The CDR3 covers 14 residues. The CDR3 region is CASSPPGQGDEQYF. The CDR3 DNA reads TGTGCCAGCAGTCCCCCGGGGCAGGGGGATGAGCAGTACTTC.

The genes are TRBV6-5 and TRBJ2-3; 10 positions match TRBD2. V lost 6 bases to trimming and J lost 0 bases; unmatched junction nucleotides: 3. The CDR3 is 15 residues long. Germline CDR1 MNHEY, CDR2 SVGAGI. CDR3 loop: CASSLAGGSTDTQYF. Written as DNA, the CDR3 is TGTGCCAGCAGCTTAGCGGGAGGCAGCACAGATACGCAGTATTTT.

The chain couples TRBV11-1 to TRBJ2-1, with D possibly being TRBD1 or TRBD2 (5 bases each). The CDR3 sequence is 12 residues long. Germline lookup yields CDR1 SGHAT and CDR2 FQDESV (reference sequence). V was clipped by 3 bases and J by 7 bases, with 7 bases between them. CDR3 sequence reads: CASSLGENEQFF. The CDR3 nucleotides read TGTGCCAGCAGCTTGGGGGAAAATGAGCAGTTCTTC.

V gene TRBV5-6 combines with J gene TRBJ2-2; a possible D gene is TRBD2 (6 bases). V lost 3 bases, J lost 5 bases, and 8 bases lay in between. The CDR3 sequence is 13 residues long. Germline CDR1 is SGHDT and CDR2 is YYEEEE. In DNA form, the CDR3 reads TGTGCCAGCAGCTGGGCGGGAACCGGGGAGCTGTTTTTT. This translates into CASSWAGTGELFF. The full variable domain, rest sourced from reference TRBV5-6 and TRBJ2-2, is DAGVTQSPTHLIKTRGQQVTLRCSPKSGHDTVSWYQQALGQGPQFIFQYYEEEERQRGNFPDRFSGHQFPNYSSELNVNALLLGDSALYLCASSWAGTGELFFGEGSRLTVL.

For the CDR3, the DNA is TGTGCCAGCAGCCCCCAGGGGAGGACCACAGATACGCAGTATTTT. Translation gives CASSPQGRTTDTQYF. The J gene is TRBJ2-3, the V gene TRBV9; D is perhaps TRBD1 or TRBD2 (6 bases each). V dropped 4 bases and J dropped 2 bases, with 14 bases sitting between them. CDR1 is SGDLS, CDR2 YYNGEE, per germline. The CDR3 length is 15 residues.

This clone is a singleton in its sample. V usage is TRBV28 and J usage is TRBJ1-5, with TRBD1 as a possible D gene (6 bases). CDR1 and CDR2 (germline): MDHEN, SYDVKM. V lost 3 bases to trimming and J lost 7 bases, with 19 bases between them. The CDR3 is 16 residues long. CDR3 sequence (DNA): TGTGCCAGCAGTTTTGGGGGGGCCCCCGGGCGCCAGCCCCAGCATTTT. This gives the protein CASSFGGAPGRQPQHF.

Concerning this clone itself: Additional DNA sequences in this sample encode the identical CDR3. The chain has TRBV9 and TRBJ2-1; D might be TRBD2 (6 bases). Trimming cost V 0 bases and J 3 bases, with 10 bases left between them. The germline CDR1 and CDR2 sequences are SGDLS and YYNGEE. The CDR3 length is 15 residues. The CDR3 loop reads CASSVAGGDYNEQFF. In nucleotides, the CDR3 is TGTGCCAGCAGCGTAGCCGGGGGAGACTACAATGAGCAGTTCTTC.

J is TRBJ2-5 and V is TRBV2, with D possibly being TRBD1 (5 bases). The CDR3 contains 14 residues. With 10 bases removed from V and 3 bases from J, the gap between germline ends came to 18 bases. CDR1 is SNHLY and CDR2 is FYNNEI in the germline V gene. The CDR3 DNA reads TGTGCCACCACAGGCGGAGTTAATAAAGAGACCCAGTACTTC. Protein product: CATTGGVNKETQYF.

About this clone itself: Other DNA sequences in the same sample also yield this CDR3. In DNA form, the CDR3 reads TGTGCCAGCAGTTTATCGGGACAGGGACCCAATCAGCCCCAGCATTTT. As protein: CASSLSGQGPNQPQHF. The chain joins TRBV27 to TRBJ1-5; 9 bases map to TRBD1. The CDR3 is 16 amino acids. Germline V gene sequence: CDR1 MNHEY, CDR2 SMNVEV (reference sequence). The V and J ends lost 0 bases and 3 bases, in that order; junction bases with no gene match: 3.

The rearrangement joins TRBV7-2 to TRBJ1-3; TRBD1 might be the D (6 bases). From germline, CDR1 is SGHTA and CDR2 FQGNSA. V lost 5 bases and J 1 base, leaving 15 bases between the germline ends. CDR3 size: 16 residues. Here the CDR3 DNA reads TGTGCCAGCAGCACCCGAGGGGGATCTTCTGGAAACACCATATATTTT. It encodes CASSTRGGSSGNTIYF.

The chain employs TRBV10-3 and TRBJ1-1; 7 bases are shared with TRBD1. In germline, CDR1 is ENHRY, CDR2 SYGVKD. The CDR3 extends over 18 amino acids. V gave up 3 bases and J gave up 4 bases; unmatched junction bases: 17. CDR3 sequence (DNA): TGTGCCATCAGTGACTATTTTAACAGGGGTGGTTCAGGCACTGAAGCTTTCTTT. Amino acids: CAISDYFNRGGSGTEAFF.

V usage is TRBV5-1 and J usage is TRBJ1-2, with D possibly being TRBD1 (6 bases). This CDR3 comprises 14 residues. CDR1 is SGHRS, CDR2 YFSETQ, per germline. V shed 4 bases and J shed 2 bases, with 12 bases lying between them. The CDR3 DNA reads TGCGCCAGCAGCCCCGGGGGGGCCAACTATGGCTACACCTTC. As protein: CASSPGGANYGYTF. Based on the CDR3 plus reference TRBV5-1 and TRBJ1-2, the full variable domain is KAGVTQTPRYLIKTRGQQVTLSCSPISGHRSVSWYQQTPGQGLQFLFEYFSETQRNKGNFPGRFSGRQFSNSRSEMNVSTLELGDSALYLCASSPGGANYGYTFGSGTRLTVV.

The chain joins TRBV5-6 to TRBJ2-7; D possibly matches TRBD1 or TRBD2 (5 bases each). Germline values: CDR1 SGHDT, CDR2 YYEEEE. The CDR3 sequence is 13 residues long. Deletions cut 4 bases from V and 0 bases from J, with 8 bases between. The CDR3 coding sequence is TGTGCCAGCAGCACTGGGACCTCCTACGAGCAGTACTTC. Translation: CASSTGTSYEQYF.

The V call is TRBV7-9, the J call TRBJ2-2; tentative D call: TRBD1 (5 bases). The CDR3 runs to 12 residues. Germline CDR1 is SEHNR and CDR2 is FQNEAQ (reference sequence). The ends were cut back, 8 bases at V and 5 bases at J, with 9 bases in the middle. In nucleotides, the CDR3 is TGTGCCAGCGGACAAACGACCGGGGAGCTGTTTTTT. It is translated as CASGQTTGELFF.

V usage is TRBV28 and J usage is TRBJ2-1; D not resolved. Germline assignment: CDR1 MDHEN and CDR2 SYDVKM. The CDR3 is made up of 12 amino acids. V lost 3 bases, J lost 8 bases, and 8 bases lay in between. CDR3 sequence (DNA): TGTGCCAGCAGTTTTTATGGGGATGAGCAGTTCTTC. Protein: CASSFYGDEQFF.